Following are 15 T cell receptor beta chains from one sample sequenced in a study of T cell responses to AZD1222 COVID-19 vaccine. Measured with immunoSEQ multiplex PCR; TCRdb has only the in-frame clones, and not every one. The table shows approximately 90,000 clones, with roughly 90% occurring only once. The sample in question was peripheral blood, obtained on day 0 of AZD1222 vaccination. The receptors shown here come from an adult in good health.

The CDR3 DNA reads as TGTGCCAGCAGCCAAGTCGACGGGAGGGTGTCCTACAATGAGCAGTTCTTC. Protein: CASSQVDGRVSYNEQFF. J is TRBJ2-1 and V is TRBV4-2, with TRBD2 matching over 8 bases. Germline trimming cut 1 base from V and 1 base from J; bases unmatched to any gene: 6. The CDR3 runs to 17 residues. Germline V gives CDR1 LGHNA, CDR2 YNFKEQ.

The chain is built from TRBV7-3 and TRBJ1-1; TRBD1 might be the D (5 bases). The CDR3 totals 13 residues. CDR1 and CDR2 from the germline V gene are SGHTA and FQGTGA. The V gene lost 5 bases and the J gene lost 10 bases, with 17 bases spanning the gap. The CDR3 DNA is TGTGCCAGCAGCCCGACGGGCCAGGGTCGAGCTTTCTTT. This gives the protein CASSPTGQGRAFF.

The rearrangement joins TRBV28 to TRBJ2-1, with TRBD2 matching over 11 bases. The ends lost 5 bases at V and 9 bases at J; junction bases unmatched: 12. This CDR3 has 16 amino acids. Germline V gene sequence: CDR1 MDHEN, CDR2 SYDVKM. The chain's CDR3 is CASSGTLLAGAREQFF. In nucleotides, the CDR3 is TGTGCCAGCAGTGGGACCCTACTAGCGGGAGCTCGTGAGCAGTTCTTC.

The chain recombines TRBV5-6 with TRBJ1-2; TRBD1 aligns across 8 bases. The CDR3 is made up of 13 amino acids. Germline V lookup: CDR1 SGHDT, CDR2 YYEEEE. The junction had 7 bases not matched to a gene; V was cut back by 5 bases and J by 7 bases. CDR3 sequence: CASRLTGTGGYTF. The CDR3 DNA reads TGTGCCAGCAGATTGACCGGGACAGGTGGCTACACCTTC. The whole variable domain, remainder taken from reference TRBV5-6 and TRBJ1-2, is DAGVTQSPTHLIKTRGQQVTLRCSPKSGHDTVSWYQQALGQGPQFIFQYYEEEERQRGNFPDRFSGHQFPNYSSELNVNALLLGDSALYLCASRLTGTGGYTFGSGTRLTVV.

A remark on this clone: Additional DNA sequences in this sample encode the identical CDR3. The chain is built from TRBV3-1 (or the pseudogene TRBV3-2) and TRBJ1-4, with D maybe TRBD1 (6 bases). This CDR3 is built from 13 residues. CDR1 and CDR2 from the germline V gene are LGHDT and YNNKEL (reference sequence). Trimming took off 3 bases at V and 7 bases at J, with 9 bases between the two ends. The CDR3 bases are TGTGCCAGCAGCCACAGGGGAGGTGAAAAACTGTTTTTT. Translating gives CASSHRGGEKLFF.

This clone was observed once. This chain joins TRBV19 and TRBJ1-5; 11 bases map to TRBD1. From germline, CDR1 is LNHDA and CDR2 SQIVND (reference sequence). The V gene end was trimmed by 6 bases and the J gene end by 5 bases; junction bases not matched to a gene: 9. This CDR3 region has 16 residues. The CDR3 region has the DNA TGTGCCAGTAGCCGACGACAGGGACAGGGGGATCAGCCCCAGCATTTT. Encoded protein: CASSRRQGQGDQPQHF. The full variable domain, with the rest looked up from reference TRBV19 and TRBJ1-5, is DGGITQSPKYLFRKEGQNVTLSCEQNLNHDAMYWYRQDPGQGLRLIYYSQIVNDFQKGDIAEGYSVSREKKESFPLTVTSAQKNPTAFYLCASSRRQGQGDQPQHFGDGTRLSIL.

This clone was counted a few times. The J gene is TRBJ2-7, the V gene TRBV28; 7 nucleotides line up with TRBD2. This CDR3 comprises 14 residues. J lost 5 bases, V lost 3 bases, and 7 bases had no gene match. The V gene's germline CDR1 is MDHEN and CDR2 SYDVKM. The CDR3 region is CASSFRTSGNEQYF. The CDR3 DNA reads TGTGCCAGCAGTTTCCGGACTAGTGGTAACGAGCAGTACTTC.

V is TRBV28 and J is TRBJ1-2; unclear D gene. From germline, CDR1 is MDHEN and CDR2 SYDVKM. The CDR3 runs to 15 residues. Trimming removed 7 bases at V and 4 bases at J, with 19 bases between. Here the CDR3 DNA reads TGTGCCAGCAACCCTTGGGCGGAGGGAATCTATGGCTACACCTTC. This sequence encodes CASNPWAEGIYGYTF.

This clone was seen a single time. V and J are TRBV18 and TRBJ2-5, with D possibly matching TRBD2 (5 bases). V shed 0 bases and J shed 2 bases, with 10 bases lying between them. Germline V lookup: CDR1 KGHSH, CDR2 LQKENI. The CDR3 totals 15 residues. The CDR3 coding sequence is TGTGCCAGCTCACCACCCGAGGGAATGCAAGAGACCCAGTACTTC. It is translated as CASSPPEGMQETQYF.

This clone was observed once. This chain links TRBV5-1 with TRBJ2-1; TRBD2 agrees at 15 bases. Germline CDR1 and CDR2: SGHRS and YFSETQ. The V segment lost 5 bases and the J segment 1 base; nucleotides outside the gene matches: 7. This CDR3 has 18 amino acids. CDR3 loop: CASSSGTSGRLSYNEQFF. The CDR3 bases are TGCGCCAGCAGTTCCGGGACTAGCGGGAGGCTTTCCTACAATGAGCAGTTCTTC.

DNA of the CDR3: TGTGCCAGTAGTATGGGATACGCTCGGGGGGAGCTGTTTTTT. As protein: CASSMGYARGELFF. The chain couples TRBV19 to TRBJ2-2; D gene uncertain. CDR1 is LNHDA and CDR2 is SQIVND in the germline V gene (reference sequence). Trimming left V 3 bases short and J 8 bases short, with 13 bases between. The CDR3 is 14 amino acids. Complete variable domain (other parts from reference TRBV19 and TRBJ2-2): DGGITQSPKYLFRKEGQNVTLSCEQNLNHDAMYWYRQDPGQGLRLIYYSQIVNDFQKGDIAEGYSVSREKKESFPLTVTSAQKNPTAFYLCASSMGYARGELFFGEGSRLTVL.

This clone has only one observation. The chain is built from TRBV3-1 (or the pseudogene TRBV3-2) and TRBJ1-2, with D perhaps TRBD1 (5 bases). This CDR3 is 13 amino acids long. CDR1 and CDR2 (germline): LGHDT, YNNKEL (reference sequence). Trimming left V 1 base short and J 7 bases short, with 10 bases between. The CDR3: CASSQGRAGGYTF. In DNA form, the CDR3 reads TGTGCCAGCAGCCAAGGCAGGGCCGGTGGCTACACCTTC.

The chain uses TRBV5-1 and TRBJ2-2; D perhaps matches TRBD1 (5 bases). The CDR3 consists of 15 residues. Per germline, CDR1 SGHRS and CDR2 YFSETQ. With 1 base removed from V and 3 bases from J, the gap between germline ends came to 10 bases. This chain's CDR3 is CASSLLVGDTGELFF. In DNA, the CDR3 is TGCGCCAGCAGCTTGTTAGTAGGGGACACCGGGGAGCTGTTTTTT.

The CDR3: CASSDTGFNQPQHF. The CDR3 DNA follows: TGTGCCAGCAGTGACACGGGGTTCAATCAGCCCCAGCATTTT. J is TRBJ1-5 and V is TRBV28; D unclear. Per the germline V gene, CDR1 is MDHEN and CDR2 is SYDVKM. The CDR3 is 14 residues long. V dropped 5 bases and J dropped 3 bases, with 11 bases sitting between them.

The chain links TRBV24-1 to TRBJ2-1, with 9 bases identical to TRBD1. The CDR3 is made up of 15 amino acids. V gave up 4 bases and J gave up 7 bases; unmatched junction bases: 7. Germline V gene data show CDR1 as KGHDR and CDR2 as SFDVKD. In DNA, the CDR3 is TGTGCCACCAGTGAAACCGGGACAGGGTGGAATGAGCAGTTCTTC. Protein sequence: CATSETGTGWNEQFF.